The TCR beta chain described here comes from a study of cytomegalovirus exposure and HLA in healthy donors. PCR employed 60 Vbeta and 13 Jbeta primers. Clones were sequenced by immunoSEQ multiplex PCR, and TCRdb holds only the in-frame ones, with some missing. The table records some 120,000 clones, over 65% of them present only once. Overall study results and limits: Earlier analysis yielded a pattern in which most TCR beta V segments were productive about 90% or about 30% of the time.

A remark on this clone: Antigen unknown.

The CDR3 loop spans 16 amino acids. V dropped 4 bases and J dropped 5; count of bases not matched to a gene: 10. Germline V gene sequence: CDR1 SGHDT, CDR2 YYEEEE. The genes are TRBV5-6 and TRBJ2-1; TRBD2 matches at 9 bases. Sequenced input: PBMCs. This receptor was taken from a young man in good health and CMV-seronegative. This chain's CDR3 is CASSPKAGGVDNEQFF. The CDR3 DNA sequence: TGTGCCAGCAGCCCTAAAGCGGGGGGAGTCGACAATGAGCAGTTCTTC.